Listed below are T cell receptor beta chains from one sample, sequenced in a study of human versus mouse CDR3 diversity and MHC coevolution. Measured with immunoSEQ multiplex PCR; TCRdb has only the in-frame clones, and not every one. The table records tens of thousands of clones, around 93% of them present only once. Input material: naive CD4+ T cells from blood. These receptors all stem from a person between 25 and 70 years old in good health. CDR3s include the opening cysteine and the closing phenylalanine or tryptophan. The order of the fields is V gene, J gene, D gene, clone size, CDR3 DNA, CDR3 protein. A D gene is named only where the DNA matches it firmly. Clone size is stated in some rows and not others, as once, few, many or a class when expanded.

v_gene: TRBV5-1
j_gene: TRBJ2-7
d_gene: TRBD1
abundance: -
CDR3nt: TGCGCCAGCAGTGGGGCAGGGGGCGAGCAGTACTTC
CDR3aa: CASSGAGGEQYF

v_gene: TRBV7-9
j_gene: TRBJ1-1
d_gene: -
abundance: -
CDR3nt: TGTGCCAGCAGCCCTCGACTCCTTCGGACTGAAGCTTTCTTT
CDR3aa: CASSPRLLRTEAFF

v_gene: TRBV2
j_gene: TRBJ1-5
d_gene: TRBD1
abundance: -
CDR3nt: TGTGCCAGCCGGTCACAGGGGGTAGGCAATCAGCCCCAGCATTTT
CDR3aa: CASRSQGVGNQPQHF

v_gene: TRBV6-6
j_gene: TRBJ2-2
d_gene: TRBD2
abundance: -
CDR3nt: TGTGCCAGCAGTTATAGACTAGCGGGGCCCGGGGAGCTGTTTTTT
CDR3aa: CASSYRLAGPGELFF

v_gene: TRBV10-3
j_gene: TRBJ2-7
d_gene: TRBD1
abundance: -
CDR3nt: TGTGCCATCAAATCGGGGACAGGGTCCTACGAGCAGTACTTC
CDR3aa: CAIKSGTGSYEQYF

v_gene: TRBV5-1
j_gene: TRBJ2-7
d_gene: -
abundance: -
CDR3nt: TGCGCCAGCAGCTGGGGACTCGGCGAGCAGTACTTC
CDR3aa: CASSWGLGEQYF

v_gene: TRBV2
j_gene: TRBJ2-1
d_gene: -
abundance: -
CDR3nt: TGTGCCAGCAGTACAGACCGGATACTTACCTACAATGAGCAGTTCTTC
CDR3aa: CASSTDRILTYNEQFF

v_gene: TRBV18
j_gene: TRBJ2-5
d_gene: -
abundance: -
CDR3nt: TGTGCCAGCTCACCACCGAACGGAGAGACCCAGTACTTC
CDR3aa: CASSPPNGETQYF

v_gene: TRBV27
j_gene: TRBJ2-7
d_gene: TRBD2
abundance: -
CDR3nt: TGTGCCAGCAGCCACGGACTAGCGGGAGGTAACGAGCAGTACTTC
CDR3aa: CASSHGLAGGNEQYF

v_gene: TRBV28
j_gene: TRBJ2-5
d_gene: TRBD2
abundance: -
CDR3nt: TGTGCCAGCAGTTCACGGCCCGGACTAGCGGGCGAAGAGACCCAGTACTTC
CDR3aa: CASSSRPGLAGEETQYF

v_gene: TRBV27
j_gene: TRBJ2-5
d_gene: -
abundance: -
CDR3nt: TGTGCCAGCAGACCCGGGAGCTTTTGGGCTTTGGAGACCCAGTACTTC
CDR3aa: CASRPGSFWALETQYF

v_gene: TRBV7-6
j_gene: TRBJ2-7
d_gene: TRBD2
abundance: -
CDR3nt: TGTGCCAGCAGCTTAGACGCCTCTGCGGGAGGGAGCGAGCAGTACTTC
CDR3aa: CASSLDASAGGSEQYF

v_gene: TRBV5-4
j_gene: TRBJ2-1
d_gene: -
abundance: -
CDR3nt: TGTGCCAGCAGGGACAGCGTCTCGATCAATGAGCAGTTCTTC
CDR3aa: CASRDSVSINEQFF

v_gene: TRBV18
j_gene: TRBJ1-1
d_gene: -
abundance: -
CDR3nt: TGTGCCAGCCACAGTGTGTTCACTGAAGCTTTCTTT
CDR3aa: CASHSVFTEAFF

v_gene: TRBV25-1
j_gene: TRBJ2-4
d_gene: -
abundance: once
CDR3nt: TGTGCCAGCAGGGAATGGCAGGGGAGTGACATTCAGTACTTC
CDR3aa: CASREWQGSDIQYF

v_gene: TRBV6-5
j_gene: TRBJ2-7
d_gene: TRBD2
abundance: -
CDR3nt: TGTGCCGTGAAGACTAGCGGGGGGTACGAGCAGTACTTC
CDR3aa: CAVKTSGGYEQYF

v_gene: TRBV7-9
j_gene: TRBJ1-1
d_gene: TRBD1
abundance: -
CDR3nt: TGTGCCAGCAGCTCGCTACTATGGACAGGGAACACTGAAGCTTTCTTT
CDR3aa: CASSSLLWTGNTEAFF

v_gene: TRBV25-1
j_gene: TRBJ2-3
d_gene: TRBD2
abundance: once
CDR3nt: TGTGCCAGCAGTGCACAGCGGGAGACAGATACGCAGTATTTT
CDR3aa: CASSAQRETDTQYF

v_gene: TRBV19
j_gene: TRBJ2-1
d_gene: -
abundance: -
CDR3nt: TGTGCCAGTAGTAAGGAGCGGGTCCCGAGAACCTACAATGAGCAGTTCTTC
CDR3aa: CASSKERVPRTYNEQFF

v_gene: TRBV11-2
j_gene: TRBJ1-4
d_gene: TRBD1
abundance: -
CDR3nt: TGTGCCAGCAGCTTAGTGGGTCTGTTGACAGGGGATGGGGAAAAACTGTTTTTT
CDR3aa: CASSLVGLLTGDGEKLFF

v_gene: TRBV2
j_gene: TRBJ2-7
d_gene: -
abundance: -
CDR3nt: TGTGCCAGCAGATGGCGGGGCTACGAGCAGTACTTC
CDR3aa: CASRWRGYEQYF

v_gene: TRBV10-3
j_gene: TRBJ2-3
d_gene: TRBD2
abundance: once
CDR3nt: TGTGCCATCAGGCCGGGGGGGAACACAGATACGCAGTATTTT
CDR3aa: CAIRPGGNTDTQYF

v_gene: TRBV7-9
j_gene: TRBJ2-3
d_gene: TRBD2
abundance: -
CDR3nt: TGTGCCAGCAGCGAGGGGGGTATTCGGCTAGCGGGGTCCGCGCAGTATTTT
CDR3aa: CASSEGGIRLAGSAQYF

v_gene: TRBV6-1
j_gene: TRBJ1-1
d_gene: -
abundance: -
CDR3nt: TGTGCCAGCAGTGCCATACAAGACACTGAAGCTTTCTTT
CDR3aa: CASSAIQDTEAFF

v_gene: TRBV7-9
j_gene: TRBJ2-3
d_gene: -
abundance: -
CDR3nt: TGTGCCAGCAGCCGCGAGGGTACGCAGTATTTT
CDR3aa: CASSREGTQYF

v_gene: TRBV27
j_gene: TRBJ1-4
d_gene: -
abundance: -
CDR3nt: TGTGCCAGCAGTTTAGGCTCGGGGGTCGTTGAAAAACTGTTTTTT
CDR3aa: CASSLGSGVVEKLFF

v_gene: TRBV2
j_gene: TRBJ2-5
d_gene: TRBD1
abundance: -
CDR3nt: TGTGCCACAAACAGGGGGCAGGAGACCCAGTACTTC
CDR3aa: CATNRGQETQYF

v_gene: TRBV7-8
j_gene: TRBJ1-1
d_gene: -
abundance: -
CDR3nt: TGTGCCAGCAGCTTAACTCCCCAGGGGAGGAACACTGAAGCTTTCTTT
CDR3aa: CASSLTPQGRNTEAFF

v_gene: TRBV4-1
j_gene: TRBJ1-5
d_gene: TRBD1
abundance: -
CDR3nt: TGCGCCAGCAGCCAAGATTATCGGGACAGCTATTATAGCAATCAGCCCCAGCATTTT
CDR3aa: CASSQDYRDSYYSNQPQHF

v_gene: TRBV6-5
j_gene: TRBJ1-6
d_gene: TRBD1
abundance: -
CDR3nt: TGTGCCAGCAGTTCTCGGACGGGACAGCGTAATTCACCCCTCCACTTT
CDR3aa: CASSSRTGQRNSPLHF

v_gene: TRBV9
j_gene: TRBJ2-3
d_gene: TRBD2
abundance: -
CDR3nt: TGTGCCAGCAGCACCCGAGCGGGACCCACAGATACGCAGTATTTT
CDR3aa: CASSTRAGPTDTQYF

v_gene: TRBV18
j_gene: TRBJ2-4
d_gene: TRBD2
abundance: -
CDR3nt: TGTGCCAGCTCGAGCGGGACCCGAGAGAACATTCAGTACTTC
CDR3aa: CASSSGTRENIQYF

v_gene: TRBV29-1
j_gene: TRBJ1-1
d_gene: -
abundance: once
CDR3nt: TGCAGCGTTGAATCCCAAGAGGTAACTGAAGCTTTCTTT
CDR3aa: CSVESQEVTEAFF

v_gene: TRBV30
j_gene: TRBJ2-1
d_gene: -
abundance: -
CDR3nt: TGTGCCTACGGAGGGGTCGGTGAGCAGTTCTTC
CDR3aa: CAYGGVGEQFF

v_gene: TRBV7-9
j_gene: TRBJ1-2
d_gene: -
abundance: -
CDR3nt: TGTGCCAGCAGCCCCCCCGGACAGACCTATGGCTACACCTTC
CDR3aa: CASSPPGQTYGYTF

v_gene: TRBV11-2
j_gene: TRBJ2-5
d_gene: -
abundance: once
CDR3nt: TGTGCCAGCAGCACAGACAGGCAAGAGACCCAGTACTTC
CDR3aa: CASSTDRQETQYF

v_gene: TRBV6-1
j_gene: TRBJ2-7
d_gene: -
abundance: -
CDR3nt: TGTGCCAGCAGGGAAGTTGTCGGGTCCTCCTACGAGCAGTACTTC
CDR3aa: CASREVVGSSYEQYF

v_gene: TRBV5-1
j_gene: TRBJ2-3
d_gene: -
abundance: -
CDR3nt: TGCGCCAGCAGCTATCTACTTAGCACAGATACGCAGTATTTT
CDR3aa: CASSYLLSTDTQYF

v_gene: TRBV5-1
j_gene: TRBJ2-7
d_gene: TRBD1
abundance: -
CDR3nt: TGCGCCAGCAGCTTCCGGGACAGGGCTGGAGAGCAGTACTTC
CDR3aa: CASSFRDRAGEQYF

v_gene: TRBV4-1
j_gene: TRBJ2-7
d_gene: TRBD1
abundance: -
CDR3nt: TGCGCCAGCTCCCAGGGGGTTCTTTCGAGCGAGCAGTACTTC
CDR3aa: CASSQGVLSSEQYF

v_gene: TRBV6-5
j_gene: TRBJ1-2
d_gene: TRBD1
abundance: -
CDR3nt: TGTGCCAGCAGTGCCGAACAGGGGTATGGCTACACCTTC
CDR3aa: CASSAEQGYGYTF

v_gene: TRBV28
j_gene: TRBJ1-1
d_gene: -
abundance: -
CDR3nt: TGTGCCAGCAACCGGCGGGGGCGCTCTGAAGCTTTCTTT
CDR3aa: CASNRRGRSEAFF

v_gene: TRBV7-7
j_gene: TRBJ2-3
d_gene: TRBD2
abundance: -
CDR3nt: TGTGCCAGCAGCCCCGGGGGGGCCGGGACAGATACGCAGTATTTT
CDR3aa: CASSPGGAGTDTQYF

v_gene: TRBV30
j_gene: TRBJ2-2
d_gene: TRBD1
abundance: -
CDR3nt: TGTGCCTGGAGCTCTAATAATGGTTACAGGGGCGGATACACCGGGGAGCTGTTTTTT
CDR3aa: CAWSSNNGYRGGYTGELFF

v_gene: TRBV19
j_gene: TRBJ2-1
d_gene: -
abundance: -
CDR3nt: TGTGCCAGTAGTATTGGTCGGCGGGATGAGCAGTTCTTC
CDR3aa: CASSIGRRDEQFF

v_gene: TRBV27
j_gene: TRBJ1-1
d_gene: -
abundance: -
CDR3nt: TGTGCCAGCAGTTTACTACCGGGGGGAGAGACTGAAGCTTTCTTT
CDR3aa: CASSLLPGGETEAFF

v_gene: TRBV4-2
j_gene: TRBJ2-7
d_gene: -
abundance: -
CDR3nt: TGTGCCAGCAGCCATCCAAGCGGCACTACCTACGAGCAGTACTTC
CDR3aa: CASSHPSGTTYEQYF

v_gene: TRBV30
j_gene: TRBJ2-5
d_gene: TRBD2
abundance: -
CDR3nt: TGTGCCTGGATGAGGCGGGAGGGGTACCAAGAGACCCAGTACTTC
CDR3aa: CAWMRREGYQETQYF

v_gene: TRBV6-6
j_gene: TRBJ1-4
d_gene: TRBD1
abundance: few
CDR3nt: TGTGCCAGCAGTTCCTCACAGGGGGCCAGGGATGAAAAACTGTTTTTT
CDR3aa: CASSSSQGARDEKLFF

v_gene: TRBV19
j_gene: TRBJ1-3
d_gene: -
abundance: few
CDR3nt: TGTGCCAGTAGTACAGTCTCTGGAAACACCATATATTTT
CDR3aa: CASSTVSGNTIYF

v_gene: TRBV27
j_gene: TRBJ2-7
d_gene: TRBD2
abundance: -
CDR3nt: TGTGCCAGCAGTTCCGTTAGCGGGGGGGCCTACGAGCAGTACTTC
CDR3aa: CASSSVSGGAYEQYF

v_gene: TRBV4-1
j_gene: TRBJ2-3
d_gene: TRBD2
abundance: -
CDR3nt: TGCGCCAGCGCCGGGGGGGCGGGGGGGCTTAGCACAGATACGCAGTATTTT
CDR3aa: CASAGGAGGLSTDTQYF